The TCR beta chain under discussion was sequenced for a study of pediatric ulcerative colitis. Overall study findings and caveats: Blood-rectal clonal overlap within each person was significantly higher in ulcerative colitis patients than controls. Acute severe colitis showed lower rectal diversity from clonal expansions.

The rectum was sampled with one to two pinch biopsies at colonoscopy. This clone showed up just a few times. Its antigen remains unknown. Sequencing depth was up to 500,000 reads per sample. Profiling relied on immunoSEQ multiplex PCR, and the TCRdb table lists in-frame clones only, not all of them. The data hold some 25,000 clones, with 70% to 75% observed a single time. This clonotype was sampled from a boy aged 10-17 years with severe ulcerative colitis. Sequencing used gut tissue.

The CDR3: CASSGDRNYGYTF. DNA for the CDR3: TGTGCCAGCAGTGGTGACAGGAACTATGGCTACACCTTC. This chain joins TRBV7-2 and TRBJ1-2, with a weak D call TRBD1 (6 bases). V shed 6 bases and J shed 2 bases, with 10 bases lying between them. The CDR3 has 13 residues. Germline assignment: CDR1 SGHTA and CDR2 FQGNSA.